What follows are 8 T cell receptor beta chains derived from one specimen sequenced in a study of patients and donors after allogeneic stem cell transplantation. TCRdb passed the RT-PCR reads through MiXCR, listing each CDR3 protein once. In the table there are 900,000 to 1,000,000 distinct CDR3 sequences, roughly 18% of which are singletons. Sample: blood, either unsorted or a sorted T cell fraction (not recorded which). These receptors originate from a human donor who was either an allogeneic HSCT recipient or a stem cell or donor lymphocyte infusion donor (not recorded which). It is not recorded whose cells these are; they may come from a transplant donor.

This clonotype was observed a handful of times. The chain employs TRBV24-1 and TRBJ2-2; the match to TRBD2 covers 13 bases. The germline V gene has CDR1 KGHDR and CDR2 SFDVKD. With V trimmed by 2 bases and J by 7 bases, 6 bases remained unmatched. This CDR3 has 17 amino acids. This chain's CDR3 is CATSDSGLAGEGGELFF. As DNA, the CDR3 is TGTGCCACCAGTGATTCCGGACTAGCGGGAGAGGGCGGGGAGCTGTTTTTT.

This rearrangement joins TRBV12-5 to TRBJ2-1; D is unresolved. Germline V CDR1 and CDR2: LGHNT, FRNRAP. The V end was cut by 4 bases, the J end by 4 bases, with 11 bases between. The CDR3 spans 14 residues. The CDR3 DNA reads TGTGCTAGTGGTTGGAGTACAAGGTACAATGAGCAGTTCTTC. This gives the protein CASGWSTRYNEQFF.

The V call is TRBV5-6, the J call TRBJ2-5; TRBD2 matches 7 bases. Germline CDR1 SGHDT, CDR2 YYEEEE. The CDR3 extends over 15 amino acids. Trimming removed 4 bases from V and 3 bases from J; junction bases left unmatched: 9. The CDR3 reads CASSHRDYPKETQYF. The CDR3 bases are TGTGCCAGCAGCCACCGGGACTACCCAAAAGAGACCCAGTACTTC.

The chain combines TRBV29-1 with TRBJ2-5; no definite D call. CDR1 is SQVTM and CDR2 is ANQGSEA in the germline V gene. The CDR3 totals 13 residues. V lost 4 bases and J lost 0, with 9 bases in between. The CDR3 coding sequence is TGCAGCGTTGTCGGCCGGTACCAAGAGACCCAGTACTTC. This codes for CSVVGRYQETQYF.

This clonotype was observed a few times. The chain combines TRBV5-6 with TRBJ2-1; the D gene could be TRBD1 or TRBD2 (5 bases each). Germline V gene sequence: CDR1 SGHDT, CDR2 YYEEEE. V lost 4 bases to trimming and J lost 2 bases, with 16 bases between them. The CDR3 runs to 16 residues. CDR3 sequence reads: CASSLAQGPAYNEQFF. The CDR3 DNA sequence: TGTGCCAGCAGCCTTGCTCAGGGACCTGCCTACAATGAGCAGTTCTTC.

J is TRBJ2-7 and V is TRBV5-6; D unresolved. V was trimmed by 4 bases and J by 3 bases, leaving 17 bases between them. The germline V gene encodes CDR1 SGHDT and CDR2 YYEEEE. The CDR3 is 15 residues long. Here the CDR3 DNA reads TGTGCCAGCAGCGATAGACGGTATGTGGTCTACGAGCAGTACTTC. Encoded protein: CASSDRRYVVYEQYF.

This clonotype turned up a few times. Sequence at one end of the junction differs from germline and may be a read error. The chain employs TRBV7-7 and TRBJ2-1; D is uncertain. The CDR3 covers 13 residues. Germline CDR1 reads SSHAT; CDR2 reads FNYEAQ (reference sequence). The chain's CDR3 is CASSRLFGNEQFF. CDR3 in DNA: TGTGCTAGCAGCCGTCTCTTTGGGAATGAGCAGTTCTTC.

V and J are TRBV6-1 and TRBJ1-2; maybe TRBD1 (6 bases). Germline V gene data show CDR1 as MNHNS and CDR2 as SASEGT. This CDR3 comprises 15 residues. Trimming cost V 5 bases and J 1 base, with 14 bases left between them. Written as DNA, the CDR3 is TGTGCCAGCAGTACCCGGGGGACACTTAACTATGGCTACACCTTC. This sequence encodes CASSTRGTLNYGYTF.